This entry features one T cell receptor (beta chain) sequence. Its antigen is unknown. The sample belongs to a study of response to subunit inactivated influenza vaccine. Regarding the study as a whole: Each seasonal influenza vaccination recruits few new T cells, the authors suggested.

Germline V gives CDR1 MNHEY, CDR2 SMNVEV (reference sequence). J lost 5 bases, V lost 5 bases, and 20 bases had no gene match. The CDR3 is 19 amino acids. TCRdb independently ran MiXCR on the RT-PCR reads; one entry per CDR3 protein. The table has a few hundred thousand distinct CDR3 sequences, around 13% seen once. The genes are TRBV27 and TRBJ2-5, with 10 positions matching TRBD2. The sequences come from PBMCs from blood, collected roughly 12 days after vaccination. The clonotype was recovered from a man aged 45-65 years who received an inactivated influenza vaccine. The CDR3 DNA reads TGTGCCAGCAGTACTTATACCCCCCTCAGCGGGGGGGTTGGGGAGACCCAGTACTTC. As protein: CASSTYTPLSGGVGETQYF.